This entry describes one TCR beta chain. TRAV- and TRBV-specific primers were used for first-strand cDNA, which covered alpha and beta chains. It was with a constant-region primer and a V-primer adapter that TCRs were amplified over approximately 20 PCR cycles. In vitro transcription served to amplify the mRNA that had been isolated. Each CDR3 protein gets one entry after TCRdb re-called the reads with MiXCR. The repertoire consists of 100,000 or so distinct CDR3 sequences, with around 20% occurring once and the leading ten covering roughly 4%. The data stem from a study of low-dose radiotherapy and immunotherapy resistance in tumors. Time point reported: after trial treatment. Treatment defined: LDRT plus nivolumab, ipilimumab, low-dose cyclophosphamide and aspirin (RACIN trial). Every donor was treated with nivolumab, ipilimumab, aspirin, low-dose cyclophosphamide and also low-dose radiotherapy.

The source of this sequence is a male donor with prostate cancer. The starting material was PBMCs, obtained after low-dose radiotherapy plus immunotherapy.

The CDR3 sequence is CASSLSRDSYGYTF. CDR3 sequence (DNA): TGTGCCAGCTCTCTAAGCCGGGACAGCTATGGCTACACCTTC. The genes are TRBV18 and TRBJ1-2, with TRBD1 matching over 7 bases. From germline, CDR1 is KGHSH and CDR2 LQKENI. V lost 6 bases and J lost 4; bases outside the gene matches: 8. The CDR3 consists of 14 residues.